The source of this T cell receptor beta chain is a study of T cell repertoires in cytomegalovirus infection. Background on the study: It was the public TCR beta signatures that indicated both CMV infection and matching HLA type. Study-level results: Using cumulative public TCR beta family frequency, the authors identified those who carried CMV together with the relevant HLA. The response measured ex vivo was dominated by TCR beta clonotypes (HLA-C-restricted and CMV-specific).

TCRdb re-analysed the reads in MiXCR, keeping a single row per CDR3 protein. The repertoire consists of more than 400,000 distinct CDR3 sequences, with more than 25% occurring once and the leading ten covering roughly 13%. Concerning this clonotype: What it recognizes is unknown.

Germline V gives CDR1 ENHRY, CDR2 SYGVKD. V was clipped by 5 bases and J by 8 bases; unmatched bases: 15. The CDR3 extends over 16 amino acids. Sequencing was carried out using PBMCs. This TCR derives from a human donor in good health (CMV status not recorded). Some clones in this sample may be carry-over from other donors' samples. The rearrangement links TRBV10-3 to TRBJ2-1; 7 bases align to TRBD2. In nucleotides, the CDR3 is TGTGCCATCAGTCTACGACTGACGGGAGGAAGTGATGAGCAGTTCTTC. Protein: CAISLRLTGGSDEQFF.